Following are 15 T cell receptor beta chains from one sample sequenced in a study of regulatory T cells in long-lasting Graves disease. iRepertoire HTBI primers and Arm-PCR of CDR3 regions built TCR beta libraries. Each CDR3 protein gets one entry after TCRdb re-called the multiplex PCR reads with MiXCR. The sample has about 420,000 distinct CDR3 sequences, about a quarter seen once; the top ten hold roughly a quarter. The time point is: persistent/refractory GD, antithyroid drugs over 5 years with positive TRAb. TCR sequences were obtained from RNA taken from PBMCs. This specimen consisted of peripheral blood mononuclear cells (PBMCs), obtained when the disease was refractory, from a patient treated with antithyroid drugs. The receptors derive from a female donor with Graves disease.

This clonotype was detected ten times or more. This chain uses TRBV12-3 or TRBV12-4 with TRBJ2-4; TRBD2 aligns across 7 bases. CDR3 length equals 12 residues. V dropped 8 bases and J dropped 7; count of bases not matched to a gene: 5. In DNA form, the CDR3 reads TGTGCCAGCGGACTAGGGGAGAACATTCAGTACTTC. Amino acid sequence: CASGLGENIQYF.

The V gene is TRBV9, the J gene TRBJ2-4; 15 positions match TRBD2. The J segment lost 12 bases and the V segment lost 3 bases, leaving 10 bases of the junction unmatched. Germline loops: CDR1 SGDLS, CDR2 YYNGEE. The CDR3 is 16 residues long. In DNA form, the CDR3 reads TGTGCCAGCAGCGCGCCCGGGACTAGCGGGAGGCGTGATCAGTACTTC. It codes for CASSAPGTSGRRDQYF.

The chain employs TRBV20-1 and TRBJ2-2; D ambiguous. V lost 8 bases and J 2 bases, leaving 12 bases between the germline ends. This CDR3 contains 13 residues. Germline CDR1 is DFQATT and CDR2 is SNEGSKA (reference sequence). The CDR3 is CSPKLVNTGELFF. The CDR3 coding sequence is TGCAGTCCTAAACTCGTAAACACCGGGGAGCTGTTTTTT.

The chain joins TRBV7-3 to TRBJ2-7, with D hard to call. CDR1 and CDR2 from the germline V gene are SGHTA and FQGTGA. The V gene lost 1 base and the J gene lost 0 bases, with 7 bases spanning the gap. This CDR3 spans 14 amino acids. The CDR3 region is CASSLMPDSYEQYF. The CDR3 coding sequence is TGTGCCAGCAGCTTAATGCCCGACTCCTACGAGCAGTACTTC.

This clonotype appeared many times. The chain links TRBV2 to TRBJ2-7; no reliable D call. CDR1 is SNHLY and CDR2 is FYNNEI in the germline V gene. The V end was cut by 2 bases, the J end by 0 bases, with 11 bases between. This CDR3 spans 15 amino acids. The CDR3 protein is CASSESLTVSYEQYF. The DNA of the CDR3 is TGTGCCAGCAGTGAAAGCCTGACTGTCTCCTACGAGCAGTACTTC.

This clonotype appeared many times. The chain employs TRBV20-1 and TRBJ1-2, with 12 bases aligning to TRBD1. The ends lost 2 bases at V and 2 bases at J; junction bases unmatched: 3. Germline CDR1 is DFQATT and CDR2 is SNEGSKA (reference sequence). This CDR3 has 15 amino acids. CDR3 bases: TGCAGTGCTAGACCGGGACAGGGGGCCAACTATGGCTACACCTTC. As protein: CSARPGQGANYGYTF.

This clonotype showed up just a few times. The rearrangement joins TRBV16 to TRBJ1-2; D is uncertain. Deletions cut 0 bases from V and 5 bases from J, with 10 bases between. Germline CDR1 is KGHSY and CDR2 is FQNENV. This CDR3 has 14 amino acids. The CDR3 sequence is CASSQSPGPYGYTF. Written as DNA, the CDR3 is TGTGCCAGCAGCCAATCACCGGGCCCATATGGCTACACCTTC.

The chain combines TRBV7-9 with TRBJ2-6, with no clear D. This CDR3 is 14 amino acids long. V lost 8 bases and J 2 bases, leaving 10 bases between the germline ends. The germline V gene encodes CDR1 SEHNR and CDR2 FQNEAQ (reference sequence). CDR3: CASVSRTGANVLTF. CDR3 DNA: TGTGCCAGCGTATCGAGAACTGGGGCCAACGTCCTGACTTTC.

This clonotype was observed at least ten times. Sequence at one end of the junction differs from germline and may be a read error. This chain connects TRBV12-3 or TRBV12-4 to TRBJ1-1; 7 positions agree with TRBD1. The CDR3 runs to 14 residues. The CDR3 DNA reads TGTGCCAGCAGCTTAGACAGGGTGAACACTGAAGCTTTCTTT. Translated, it gives CASSLDRVNTEAFF.

This clonotype was counted ten times or more. The chain recombines TRBV5-5 with TRBJ2-2; no clear D. The CDR3 extends over 15 amino acids. CDR1 and CDR2 from the germline V gene are SGHKS and YYEKEE (reference sequence). Trimming left V 4 bases short and J 5 bases short, with 15 bases between. CDR3 coding DNA: TGTGCCAGCAGCCTCTTTGGAATCCGTACCGGGGAGCTGTTTTTT. This translates into CASSLFGIRTGELFF. Combining the CDR3 with reference TRBV5-5 and TRBJ2-2 gives the whole variable domain DAGVTQSPTHLIKTRGQQVTLRCSPISGHKSVSWYQQVLGQGPQFIFQYYEKEERGRGNFPDRFSARQFPNYSSELNVNALLLGDSALYLCASSLFGIRTGELFFGEGSRLTVL.

This clonotype was observed at least ten times. V usage is TRBV6-1 and J usage is TRBJ2-5; D unresolved. Germline V gives CDR1 MNHNS, CDR2 SASEGT. This CDR3 is 13 amino acids long. Between the trimmed V and J ends, which lost 2 bases and 2 bases, there was a span of 6 bases. The CDR3 nucleotides are TGTGCCAGCAGTGAACGTAGTCAAGAGACCCAGTACTTC. Its translation is CASSERSQETQYF.

V usage is TRBV7-9 and J usage is TRBJ1-6, with 8 positions matching TRBD1. The CDR3 loop spans 18 amino acids. V dropped 2 bases and J dropped 7; count of bases not matched to a gene: 13. From germline, CDR1 is SEHNR and CDR2 FQNEAQ (reference sequence). CDR3 nucleotides: TGTGCCAGCAGCTTATTCTTTTTCTCGGACAGGGCGAATTCACCCCTCCACTTT. This translates into CASSLFFFSDRANSPLHF.

This clonotype was seen only a few times. The CDR3 here is CASSLSTGVNGYTF. CDR3 DNA: TGTGCCAGCAGCTTATCGACAGGGGTCAATGGCTACACCTTC. V usage is TRBV7-9 and J usage is TRBJ1-2; 8 nucleotides match TRBD1. J was trimmed by 6 bases and V by 2 bases; bases with no gene match: 5. Germline CDR1 and CDR2: SEHNR and FQNEAQ (reference sequence). This CDR3 spans 14 amino acids.

This clonotype was seen a few times. The chain is built from TRBV29-1 and TRBJ2-7; TRBD1 aligns across 7 bases. J gave up 6 bases and V 5 bases, and 10 bases lay outside the gene matches. Per germline, CDR1 SQVTM and CDR2 ANQGSEA. The CDR3 has 13 residues. The CDR3 DNA reads TGCAGCGTTACACGACAGGGCCCGGCCGAGCAGTACTTC. Translation: CSVTRQGPAEQYF.

This clonotype occurred a few times. This sequence joins TRBV28 and TRBJ2-5; TRBD1 matches 8 bases. V lost 5 bases, J lost 2 bases, and 10 bases stayed unmatched. The length of the CDR3 is 16 residues. CDR1 and CDR2 (germline): MDHEN, SYDVKM. The CDR3 region is CASSDPGQGGQETQYF. The CDR3 DNA follows: TGTGCCAGCAGTGACCCCGGACAGGGAGGACAAGAGACCCAGTACTTC.